Following are 24 T cell receptor beta chains from one sample sequenced in a study of T cells in Graves' hyperthyroidism and ophthalmopathy. Amplified TCR beta CDR3 regions derived from RNA transcripts. Primed by the HTBI set, a first-round RT-PCR was run on the TCR CDR3. MiXCR, run by TCRdb on the multiplex PCR reads, gives a single entry per CDR3 protein. Of roughly 530,000 distinct CDR3 sequences in the sample, 17% were seen once. The sequenced sample was blood. These TCRs come from a woman between 18 and 29 years old with Graves' ophthalmopathy.

There are many counts of this clonotype. The chain carries TRBV28 and TRBJ1-1; TRBD1 agrees at 7 bases. Germline-derived CDR1 and CDR2 are MDHEN and SYDVKM. The CDR3 extends over 15 amino acids. The V and J ends lost 5 bases and 1 base, in that order; junction bases with no gene match: 7. DNA of the CDR3: TGTGCCAGCAGTAGGCGACAGGGCGGGAACACTGAAGCTTTCTTT. Residues: CASSRRQGGNTEAFF. Full variable domain (outside the CDR3, taken from reference TRBV28 and TRBJ1-1): DVKVTQSSRYLVKRTGEKVFLECVQDMDHENMFWYRQDPGLGLRLIYFSYDVKMKEKGDIPEGYSVSREKKERFSLILESASTNQTSMYLCASSRRQGGNTEAFFGQGTRLTVV.

There are a few counts of this clonotype. This may stem from a read error, because a much larger clone lies one nucleotide away. Written as DNA, the CDR3 is TGTGCCAGCAGAGCTAGCGGGAGCACAGATACGCAGTATTTT. This encodes CASRASGSTDTQYF. The chain joins TRBV2 to TRBJ2-3; 8 bases line up with TRBD2. Trimming cost V 6 bases and J 0 bases; bases outside gene matches: 2. CDR3 length: 14 residues. The germline V gene encodes CDR1 SNHLY and CDR2 FYNNEI.

As to this clonotype: Germline is not matched at one junction end, which may reflect a read error. The chain links TRBV7-2 to TRBJ2-3, with TRBD2 matching 9 bases. This CDR3 comprises 15 residues. Germline values: CDR1 SGHTA, CDR2 FQGNSA. CDR3 region: CASSPSGKPTNTQYF. Here the CDR3 DNA reads TGTGCCAGCAGCCCTAGCGGGAAACCCACAAATACGCAGTATTTT.

This clonotype was counted many times. DNA of the CDR3: TGTGCCAGCAGTTTAGACAGGGGATTCCTCGAAGCTTTCTTT. Protein product: CASSLDRGFLEAFF. The chain uses TRBV28 and TRBJ1-1, with 8 nucleotides matching TRBD1. CDR1 and CDR2 from the germline V gene are MDHEN and SYDVKM. The junction had 7 bases not matched to a gene; V was cut back by 2 bases and J by 8 bases. The CDR3 totals 14 residues.

This clonotype was seen many times. The chain uses TRBV3-1 and TRBJ1-2, with D unresolved. The CDR3 spans 15 residues. V lost 0 bases to trimming and J lost 5 bases, with 13 bases between them. Germline-derived CDR1 and CDR2 are LGHDT and YNNKEL (reference sequence). CDR3 DNA: TGTGCCAGCAGCCAAGACTCCGTAGTCATTTATGGCTACACCTTC. It specifies CASSQDSVVIYGYTF.

The chain uses TRBV20-1 and TRBJ2-7; 7 bases align to TRBD1. The ends lost 6 bases at V and 0 bases at J; junction bases unmatched: 14. CDR3 length equals 16 residues. Germline assignment: CDR1 DFQATT and CDR2 SNEGSKA (reference sequence). The CDR3 nucleotides read TGCAGTGCCATTCACCTAACAGGGGCTAACTCCTACGAGCAGTACTTC. This sequence encodes CSAIHLTGANSYEQYF.

This clonotype was observed many times. This chain uses TRBV27 with TRBJ2-2; TRBD2 matches at 8 bases. J was trimmed by 5 bases and V by 4 bases; bases with no gene match: 9. The CDR3 is made up of 16 amino acids. Germline V gives CDR1 MNHEY, CDR2 SMNVEV (reference sequence). The CDR3 sequence: CASSSSGRTETGELFF. The CDR3 coding sequence is TGTGCCAGCAGTTCCAGCGGGAGAACGGAAACCGGGGAGCTGTTTTTT.

This clonotype has ten or more counts. The chain is built from TRBV20-1 and TRBJ2-1, with 7 nucleotides matching TRBD2. The CDR3 contains 13 residues. The J segment lost 7 bases and the V segment lost 3 bases, leaving 6 bases of the junction unmatched. Germline CDR1 is DFQATT and CDR2 is SNEGSKA (reference sequence). The CDR3 DNA is TGCAGTGCTAGTGGCGCGGGAGATAATGAGCAGTTCTTC. It translates to CSASGAGDNEQFF.

CDR3 amino acids: CASSTQVVTEAFF. In DNA form, the CDR3 reads TGTGCCAGCAGTACTCAGGTGGTCACTGAAGCTTTCTTT. The chain is built from TRBV2 and TRBJ1-1, with D unresolved. The CDR3 sequence is 13 residues long. V lost 5 bases to trimming and J lost 4 bases, with 11 bases between them. Looked up from germline, CDR1 is SNHLY and CDR2 is FYNNEI.

This clonotype was recorded at least ten times. This chain joins TRBV28 and TRBJ2-7; D ambiguous. Deletions cut 6 bases from V and 0 bases from J, with 9 bases between. CDR1 is MDHEN, CDR2 SYDVKM, per germline. The CDR3 consists of 13 residues. Here the CDR3 DNA reads TGTGCCAGCAGCCCCCACAGCTCCTACGAGCAGTACTTC. Translation gives CASSPHSSYEQYF.

The chain links TRBV24-1 to TRBJ2-3; TRBD2 is a possible D gene (6 bases). Germline assignment: CDR1 KGHDR and CDR2 SFDVKD. The CDR3 is 15 residues long. V shed 7 bases and J shed 1 base, with 14 bases lying between them. The CDR3 reads CATSDPPSGTDTQYF. The CDR3 nucleotides are TGTGCCACCAGCGACCCCCCTAGCGGCACAGATACGCAGTATTTT.

V is TRBV28 and J is TRBJ1-2; D remains ambiguous. V was shortened by 2 bases and J by 10 bases, with 11 bases between the two germline ends. The CDR3 is 12 amino acids. Germline CDR1 and CDR2: MDHEN and SYDVKM. The CDR3 reads CASSLEGSDYTF. The CDR3 coding sequence is TGTGCCAGCAGTTTAGAGGGATCGGACTACACCTTC.

The chain joins TRBV6-2 or TRBV6-3 to TRBJ1-2, with 9 positions matching TRBD1. Looked up from germline, CDR1 is MNHEY and CDR2 is SVGEGT. The CDR3 runs 15 residues. J was trimmed by 4 bases and V by 2 bases; bases with no gene match: 5. CDR3 in amino acids: CASSYHRGRVYGYTF. The CDR3 DNA is TGTGCCAGCAGTTACCACAGGGGGCGAGTCTATGGCTACACCTTC.

The chain couples TRBV12-3 or TRBV12-4 to TRBJ2-1; 7 bases are a match to TRBD1. J was trimmed by 5 bases and V by 5 bases; bases with no gene match: 6. CDR3 length: 14 amino acids. CDR3 residues: CASSRDSEDNEQFF. CDR3 in DNA: TGTGCCAGCAGTAGGGACAGTGAGGACAATGAGCAGTTCTTC.

This clonotype was seen at least ten times. V gene TRBV7-9 combines with J gene TRBJ2-7; TRBD2 matches at 7 bases. V trimming: 5 bases; J trimming: 2 bases; junction bases outside the gene matches: 6. Germline V gene data show CDR1 as SEHNR and CDR2 as FQNEAQ (reference sequence). The CDR3 runs to 14 residues. The CDR3 coding sequence is TGTGCCAGCAGCCAGCGGGACCAACCCTACGAGCAGTACTTC. Its translation is CASSQRDQPYEQYF.

In its sample, this clonotype was seen a few times. The chain links TRBV20-1 to TRBJ1-2, with 8 bases matching TRBD1. Losses at the gene ends were 1 base for V and 0 bases for J; bases not matched to a gene: 7. Germline V gene lookup returns CDR1 DFQATT and CDR2 SNEGSKA (reference sequence). The CDR3 is made up of 16 amino acids. The CDR3 reads CSARAQDRVSNYGYTF. CDR3 sequence (DNA): TGCAGTGCTAGAGCGCAGGACAGGGTCTCTAACTATGGCTACACCTTC.

This clonotype was seen more than once but under ten times. This chain joins TRBV27 and TRBJ1-2; D is possibly TRBD1 (6 bases). Germline assignment: CDR1 MNHEY and CDR2 SMNVEV (reference sequence). Between the trimmed V and J ends, which lost 8 bases and 6 bases, there was a span of 19 bases. The CDR3 extends over 14 amino acids. The CDR3 loop is CASRRLGAADGYTF. Here the CDR3 DNA reads TGTGCCAGCCGTCGCCTGGGGGCTGCCGATGGCTACACCTTC.

This clonotype was detected only once. The V and J genes are TRBV11-2 and TRBJ2-5; TRBD2 matches at 13 bases. The V gene's germline CDR1 is SGHAT and CDR2 FQNNGV. V dropped 8 bases and J dropped 2; count of bases not matched to a gene: 14. The CDR3 spans 18 residues. CDR3 sequence reads: CASGLGGGLAGEQETQYF. As DNA, the CDR3 is TGTGCCAGCGGACTCGGGGGTGGACTAGCGGGAGAACAAGAGACCCAGTACTTC.

The rearrangement joins TRBV19 to TRBJ2-5; 13 positions match TRBD2. Germline CDR1 is LNHDA and CDR2 is SQIVND (reference sequence). J was trimmed by 1 base and V by 1 base; bases with no gene match: 3. There are 17 residues in the CDR3. CDR3 sequence (DNA): TGTGCCAGTAGTATAGCAACTAGCGGGAGGGCCCAAGAGACCCAGTACTTC. Residues: CASSIATSGRAQETQYF. Using reference TRBV19 and TRBJ2-5 for the parts outside the CDR3, the full variable domain is DGGITQSPKYLFRKEGQNVTLSCEQNLNHDAMYWYRQDPGQGLRLIYYSQIVNDFQKGDIAEGYSVSREKKESFPLTVTSAQKNPTAFYLCASSIATSGRAQETQYFGPGTRLLVL.

V gene TRBV7-3 combines with J gene TRBJ2-2; D call uncertain. The CDR3 extends over 17 amino acids. Germline V gene sequence: CDR1 SGHTA, CDR2 FQGTGA. Deletions cut 4 bases from V and 5 bases from J, with 20 bases between. CDR3 nucleotides: TGTGCCAGCAGCTCTACCCGCCTGGTCCTGGGGACCGGGGAGCTGTTTTTT. Its translation is CASSSTRLVLGTGELFF.

The chain links TRBV15 to TRBJ1-2; 7 bases match TRBD1. The V gene end was trimmed by 5 bases and the J gene end by 1 base; junction bases not matched to a gene: 7. CDR1 and CDR2 (germline): LNHNV, YYDKDF (reference sequence). The CDR3 extends over 15 amino acids. The CDR3 sequence is CATSDPRQGNYGYTF. CDR3 nucleotide sequence: TGTGCCACCAGCGACCCAAGACAGGGTAACTATGGCTACACCTTC.

This clonotype was found a few times. The chain links TRBV28 to TRBJ1-2; no clear D. The CDR3 length is 13 residues. The V end lost 4 bases, the J end lost 0 bases, and 6 bases lay between the germline ends. Germline CDR1 is MDHEN and CDR2 is SYDVKM. The CDR3 region is CASSSQTNYGYTF. The CDR3 nucleotides read TGTGCCAGCAGTTCACAGACTAACTATGGCTACACCTTC.

This clonotype was detected many times. The V gene is TRBV25-1, the J gene TRBJ2-1, with D hard to call. The ends were cut back, 4 bases at V and 0 bases at J, with 13 bases in the middle. This CDR3 is 16 amino acids long. The germline V gene has CDR1 MGHDK and CDR2 SYGVNS. This CDR3 reads CASSARSYHSYNEQFF. Written as DNA, the CDR3 is TGTGCCAGCAGTGCTCGGAGCTACCACTCCTACAATGAGCAGTTCTTC.

This clonotype was seen at least ten times. The rearrangement uses TRBV6-1 and TRBJ2-1, with TRBD1 identical over 8 bases. CDR1 and CDR2 from the germline V gene are MNHNS and SASEGT. The CDR3 is 16 residues long. V lost 5 bases to trimming and J lost 4 bases; unmatched junction nucleotides: 10. CDR3: CASSKIDRGLYNEQFF. CDR3 DNA: TGTGCCAGCAGTAAGATCGACAGGGGACTTTACAATGAGCAGTTCTTC.